Listed here are 2 T cell receptor beta chains from one sample, sequenced in a study of OX40 agonist ivuxolimab in advanced cancers. Using immunoSEQ multiplex PCR, the repertoire was profiled, and TCRdb retains in-frame clones only, with some absent. The table lists more than 20,000 clones, approximately 88% of them singletons, with approximately 10% in the top ten. Sample: CD4+ or CD8+ T cells sorted from blood, taken in a trial of the OX40 agonist ivuxolimab. These receptors were obtained from an adult with an advanced solid tumor such as melanoma, head and neck, liver or kidney cancer.

In this sample, this clone turned up a few times. V and J are TRBV28 and TRBJ1-5; D is unclear. V lost 4 bases, J lost 6 bases, and 10 bases lay in between. Germline V CDR1 and CDR2: MDHEN, SYDVKM. This CDR3 region has 13 residues. The CDR3 loop is CASSSHVGQPQHF. CDR3 in DNA: TGTGCCAGCAGTTCCCACGTGGGTCAGCCCCAGCATTTT.

The rearrangement joins TRBV6-5 to TRBJ1-3; D uncertain. Per the germline V gene, CDR1 is MNHEY and CDR2 is SVGAGI. CDR3 length: 14 amino acids. Trimming left V 2 bases short and J 4 bases short, with 9 bases between. The CDR3: CASSYRHSGNTIYF. The CDR3 region has the DNA TGTGCCAGCAGTTACCGACACTCAGGAAACACCATATATTTT.